What follows is one T cell receptor (beta chain) and its context. Trimming at V came to 0 bases and at J to 1 base, leaving 2 bases not matched to a gene. Germline V gene lookup returns CDR1 SGDLS and CDR2 YYNGEE. The CDR3 spans 15 residues. This sample was taken from a study of blood T cell repertoires in COVID-19. Method: immunoSEQ multiplex PCR; TCRdb's copy keeps in-frame clones and lacks some. The table has around 94,000 clones, roughly 92% seen once. Input material: peripheral blood. The clonotype originates from a woman in her forties or fifties with COVID-19, enrolled during active disease. The chain employs TRBV9 and TRBJ1-1; TRBD1 aligns across 8 bases. CDR3 sequence reads: CASSVVGTGNTEAFF. CDR3 nucleotides: TGTGCCAGCAGCGTAGTGGGGACAGGGAACACTGAAGCTTTCTTT.